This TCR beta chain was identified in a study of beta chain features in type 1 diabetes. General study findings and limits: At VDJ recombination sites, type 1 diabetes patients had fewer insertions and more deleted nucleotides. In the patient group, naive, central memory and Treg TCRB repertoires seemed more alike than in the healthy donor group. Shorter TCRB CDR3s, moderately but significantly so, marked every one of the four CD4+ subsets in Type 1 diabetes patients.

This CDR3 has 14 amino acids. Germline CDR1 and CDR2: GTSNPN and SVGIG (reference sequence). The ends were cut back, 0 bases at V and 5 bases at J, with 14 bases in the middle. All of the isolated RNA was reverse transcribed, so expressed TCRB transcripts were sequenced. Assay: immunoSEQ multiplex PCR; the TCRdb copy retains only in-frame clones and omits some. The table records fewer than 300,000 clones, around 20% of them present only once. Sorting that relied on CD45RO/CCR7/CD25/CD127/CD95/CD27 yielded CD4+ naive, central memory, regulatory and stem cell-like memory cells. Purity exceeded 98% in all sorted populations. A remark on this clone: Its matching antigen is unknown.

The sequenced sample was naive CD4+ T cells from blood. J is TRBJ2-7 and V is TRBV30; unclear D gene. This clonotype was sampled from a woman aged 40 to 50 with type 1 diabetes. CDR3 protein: CAWSVMGYRHEQYF. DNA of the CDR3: TGTGCCTGGAGTGTAATGGGCTACCGACACGAGCAGTACTTC.